The clone carrying this T cell receptor beta chain was recorded once. Its antigen is undetermined. The CDR3 length is 14 residues. Germline loops: CDR1 GTSNPN, CDR2 SVGIG (reference sequence). Trimming stripped 3 bases from V and 5 bases from J, with 14 bases between. Reverse transcribed after extraction, RNA yielded cDNA as the sequencing template. Repertoires were generated with immunoSEQ multiplex PCR, while TCRdb's copy carries only in-frame clones and drops some. Of 90,000 to 100,000 clones listed, around 45% were seen once; the top ten hold 1% to 1.5%. This sample was included in a study of CD8+ T cells in alopecia areata. Across the whole study: In an open-label trial, patients got 5 to 10 mg tofacitinib twice daily. The protocol delivered tofacitinib for 6 to 18 months, then withdrew it for 6 months. The study's findings and limits: Alopecia totalis/universalis scalp especially showed more expanded CD8+ clones than normal scalp.

Alopecia areata patients provided lesional scalp punch biopsies and peripheral blood. Sequencing was performed on CD4+ T cells sorted from blood. The rearrangement uses TRBV30 and TRBJ2-1, with D tentatively TRBD1 (5 bases). The clonotype comes from a human donor with alopecia areata. CDR3 loop: CAWRKHDRHNEQFF. DNA of the CDR3: TGTGCCTGGAGGAAACACGACAGACACAATGAGCAGTTCTTC.